A selection of T cell receptor beta chains follows, all from one sample in a study of blood T cell repertoires in COVID-19. Only in-frame clones appear in the TCRdb table, and some are missing; sequencing was by immunoSEQ multiplex PCR. The table has approximately 100,000 clones, 85% to 90% seen once; the top ten hold around 13%. The sequenced sample was peripheral blood. The receptors derive from a woman between 70 and 85 years old with acute or convalescent COVID-19. The CDR3 runs from the conserved cysteine through the conserved F or W. A D gene is named only where the DNA matches it firmly. Clone sizes are given selectively: once, few, many, or a class where the clone is expanded.

v_call,clone_size,j_call,d_call,cdr3_aa,cdr3_nt
TRBV6-6,few,TRBJ2-1,TRBD2,CASSSGLAGINEQFF,TGTGCCAGCAGTTCGGGACTAGCGGGCATAAATGAGCAGTTCTTC
TRBV5-1,once,TRBJ2-5,TRBD2,CASSWTSGEGETQYF,TGCGCCAGCAGCTGGACTAGCGGGGAGGGAGAGACCCAGTACTTC
TRBV4-2,-,TRBJ2-5,TRBD2,CASSQMTSGGTQETQYF,TGTGCCAGCAGCCAAATGACTAGCGGGGGAACCCAAGAGACCCAGTACTTC
TRBV6-5,-,TRBJ2-5,TRBD1,CASSMTGLETQYF,TGTGCCAGCAGTATGACAGGGTTGGAGACCCAGTACTTC
TRBV19,-,TRBJ1-1,-,CASSIAAGENTEAFF,TGTGCCAGTAGTATAGCGGCAGGGGAGAACACTGAAGCTTTCTTT
TRBV2,-,TRBJ1-5,TRBD1,CASRAYRGVGNQPQHF,TGTGCCAGCAGGGCGTACAGGGGGGTCGGTAATCAGCCCCAGCATTTT
TRBV12-5,few,TRBJ2-2,TRBD2,CASGLLSGGDTGELFF,TGTGCTAGTGGTCTCCTTAGCGGGGGCGATACCGGGGAGCTGTTTTTT
TRBV5-8,-,TRBJ1-2,-,CASSLGPGATLYGYTF,TGTGCCAGCAGCTTGGGTCCAGGGGCGACGCTCTATGGCTACACCTTC
TRBV7-8,-,TRBJ2-2,-,CASSLVSANTGELFF,TGTGCCAGCAGCTTAGTTAGCGCGAACACCGGGGAGCTGTTTTTT
TRBV5-6,once,TRBJ2-1,TRBD2,CASSPERGGRNEQFF,TGTGCCAGCAGCCCAGAGCGGGGGGGCCGCAATGAGCAGTTCTTC
TRBV19,-,TRBJ1-3,-,CASSTTAGGGNTIYF,TGTGCCAGTAGTACTACCGCGGGAGGTGGAAACACCATATATTTT
TRBV3-1/TRBV3-2,-,TRBJ1-1,TRBD1,CASSPLTGRAFF,TGTGCCAGCAGCCCACTGACAGGGAGAGCTTTCTTT
TRBV6-6,-,TRBJ2-5,TRBD1,CASTMGQGLQYF,TGTGCCAGCACCATGGGACAGGGGCTCCAGTACTTC
TRBV5-4,few,TRBJ2-2,-,CASSSQETGELFF,TGTGCCAGCAGCAGCCAGGAAACCGGGGAGCTGTTTTTT
TRBV4-3,-,TRBJ1-2,-,CASSQDGSWYGYTF,TGCGCCAGCAGCCAAGATGGCAGTTGGTATGGCTACACCTTC
TRBV24-1,-,TRBJ2-1,-,CATSDFGFNKQFF,TGTGCCACCAGTGATTTTGGCTTCAATAAGCAGTTCTTC
TRBV4-3,-,TRBJ2-3,TRBD2,CASSQDSAGAGTDTQYF,TGCGCCAGCAGCCAAGACTCGGCGGGAGCGGGCACAGATACGCAGTATTTT
TRBV27,-,TRBJ1-1,-,CASSLLVNTEAFF,TGTGCCAGCAGTTTATTAGTGAACACTGAAGCTTTCTTT
TRBV5-5,-,TRBJ1-4,-,CASSFRAGATNEKLFF,TGTGCCAGCAGCTTTCGGGCAGGGGCAACTAATGAAAAACTGTTTTTT
TRBV27,-,TRBJ1-4,-,CASSSEPGTPINEKLFF,TGTGCCAGCAGTTCCGAGCCTGGGACACCCATTAATGAAAAACTGTTTTTT
TRBV19,few,TRBJ1-2,TRBD1,CASTTGGSSNYGYTF,TGTGCCAGTACTACAGGGGGATCCAGTAACTATGGCTACACCTTC
TRBV10-1,-,TRBJ2-1,-,CASSDSSYNEQFF,TGCGCCAGCAGTGACAGCTCCTACAATGAGCAGTTCTTC
TRBV6-5,once,TRBJ1-2,TRBD1,CASSRRDRANGYTF,TGTGCCAGCAGCCGACGGGACAGGGCGAATGGCTACACCTTC
TRBV5-1,-,TRBJ2-4,-,CASSLGGSTQDWNIQYF,TGCGCCAGCAGCTTGGGTGGTTCCACCCAGGATTGGAACATTCAGTACTTC
TRBV10-3,-,TRBJ2-3,TRBD2,CAVSAGGSTDTQYF,TGTGCCGTAAGTGCGGGGGGTAGCACAGATACGCAGTATTTT
TRBV15,-,TRBJ2-1,TRBD1,CATSRGRTGTEFF,TGTGCCACCAGCAGGGGCAGGACAGGGACGGAGTTCTTC
TRBV27,-,TRBJ2-3,-,CASSFSKSTDTQYF,TGTGCCAGCAGTTTCAGTAAAAGCACAGATACGCAGTATTTT
TRBV9,-,TRBJ1-2,TRBD1,CASSADQQGVGGYTF,TGTGCCAGCAGCGCGGACCAACAGGGGGTGGGAGGCTACACCTTC
TRBV2,-,TRBJ1-4,-,CASSEIGQKYFF,TGTGCCAGCAGTGAAATAGGACAGAAGTACTTTTTT
TRBV24-1,-,TRBJ2-2,-,CATSDLPSNTGELFF,TGTGCCACCAGTGATTTGCCATCGAACACCGGGGAGCTGTTTTTT
TRBV24-1,once,TRBJ1-4,-,CATRSDATNEKLFF,TGTGCCACCAGATCAGATGCAACTAATGAAAAACTGTTTTTT
TRBV6-1,-,TRBJ1-2,TRBD1,CASSEEGQGVSGYTF,TGTGCCAGCAGTGAAGAGGGACAGGGAGTGAGTGGCTACACCTTC
TRBV28,-,TRBJ1-3,-,CASSPFGNTIYF,TGTGCCAGCAGCCCCTTTGGAAACACCATATATTTT
TRBV27,-,TRBJ1-1,-,CASRLGPNTEAFF,TGTGCCAGCCGCCTAGGCCCGAACACTGAAGCTTTCTTT
TRBV11-3,-,TRBJ2-2,TRBD2,CASSIELAGFQPNTGELFF,TGTGCCAGCAGCATCGAACTAGCGGGATTCCAACCGAACACCGGGGAGCTGTTTTTT
TRBV27,-,TRBJ2-2,TRBD1,CASSPDRHTGELFF,TGTGCCAGCAGTCCGGACAGGCACACCGGGGAGCTGTTTTTT
TRBV29-1,-,TRBJ1-2,TRBD1,CSVEARTGSYGYTF,TGCAGCGTTGAGGCCCGGACAGGGTCCTATGGCTACACCTTC
TRBV28,-,TRBJ1-3,TRBD1,CASSSRTGGAGNTIYF,TGTGCCAGCAGTTCCCGGACAGGGGGGGCTGGAAACACCATATATTTT
TRBV6-5,once,TRBJ1-4,TRBD1,CASSFGQGEGEKLFF,TGTGCCAGCAGCTTCGGACAGGGTGAGGGTGAAAAACTGTTTTTT
TRBV2,few,TRBJ2-3,TRBD2,CASRSSPSGEDTQYF,TGTGCCAGCAGAAGCAGTCCGAGCGGGGAAGATACGCAGTATTTT
TRBV10-2,-,TRBJ2-2,TRBD2,CASSLAGGPRAGELFF,TGCGCCAGCAGCTTAGCGGGAGGACCGAGGGCCGGGGAGCTGTTTTTT
TRBV6-5,-,TRBJ1-1,-,CATSDRPNTEAFF,TGTGCCACTTCGGACAGACCGAACACTGAAGCTTTCTTT
TRBV4-3,once,TRBJ1-2,-,CASSQDRLMGGWGYTF,TGCGCCAGCAGCCAAGATCGTCTGATGGGGGGTTGGGGCTACACCTTC
TRBV14,-,TRBJ2-3,-,CASSPTGTGRYTQYF,TGTGCCAGCAGCCCTACAGGGACCGGTCGTTATACGCAGTATTTT
TRBV7-2,-,TRBJ2-5,TRBD2,CASSSGLAGGETQYF,TGTGCCAGCAGCTCCGGACTAGCGGGGGGGGAGACCCAGTACTTC